This entry features one T cell receptor (beta chain) sequence. Antigen unknown. The data derive from a study of beta chain features in type 1 diabetes. Findings and limits, study-wide: It was among patients, rather than healthy donors, that naive, central memory and Treg TCRB repertoires appeared more similar. Moderately but significantly shorter TCRB CDR3s were found in Type 1 diabetes patients in all four CD4+ subsets.

This CDR3 contains 12 residues. Trimming removed 4 bases at V and 1 base at J, with 5 bases between. CDR1 SGHRS and CDR2 YFSETQ come from the germline V gene. Sequenced material consisted of expressed TCRB transcripts (all of the isolated RNA was reverse transcribed). Samples of naive, central memory and regulatory T cells yielded a mean of about 3.8 million reads. Libraries were prepared by immunoSEQ multiplex PCR; TCRdb keeps only in-frame clonotypes and omits some of them. The sample has about 230,000 clones, more than 9% seen once. Every sorted population was more than 95% pure. What was sequenced was naive CD4+ T cells from blood. The sequence came from a young woman in good health. J is TRBJ1-1 and V is TRBV5-1; D might be TRBD1 (5 bases). CDR3 DNA: TGCGCCAGCAGCACAGGGAACACTGAAGCTTTCTTT. Translated: CASSTGNTEAFF.